Listed below are T cell receptor beta chains from one sample, sequenced in a study of blood T cell repertoires in COVID-19. Profiled with immunoSEQ multiplex PCR; TCRdb holds only in-frame clones, not every one. This table holds 150,000 or so clones, over 65% found once. Specimen: peripheral blood. These receptors were obtained from a man older than 75 with acute or convalescent COVID-19. CDR3s include the opening cysteine and the closing phenylalanine or tryptophan. Fields, in order: J gene, clone size, V gene, D gene, CDR3 protein, CDR3 DNA. A D gene is named only where the DNA matches it firmly. Expanded clones get a size class; other rows say once, few or many, or leave the size out.

>TRBJ1-2|few|TRBV5-4|TRBD1
CASSPRQGSSNYGYTF
TGTGCCAGCAGCCCGCGACAGGGTTCGTCTAACTATGGCTACACCTTC
>TRBJ1-1|many|TRBV9|.
CASSVTGNTEAFF
TGTGCCAGCAGCGTCACGGGGAACACTGAAGCTTTCTTT
>TRBJ1-2|.|TRBV5-1|.
CASSLEAGKGSGYTF
TGCGCCAGCAGCTTGGAGGCAGGGAAGGGTAGTGGCTACACCTTC
>TRBJ2-1|.|TRBV5-1|TRBD2
CASSPGLAGGIYNEQFF
TGCGCCAGCAGCCCGGGACTAGCGGGGGGAATCTACAATGAGCAGTTCTTC
>TRBJ2-7|.|TRBV30|.
CAWSVISGEQYF
TGTGCCTGGAGTGTAATTTCGGGGGAGCAGTACTTC
>TRBJ1-6|.|TRBV18|.
CASSPPRGWDSPLHF
TGTGCCAGCTCACCACCCAGGGGTTGGGATTCACCCCTCCACTTT
>TRBJ1-2|.|TRBV5-1|TRBD1
CASSLAGQGGGYTF
TGCGCCAGCAGCTTGGCGGGACAGGGAGGCGGCTACACCTTC
>TRBJ2-7|.|TRBV9|TRBD1
CASSVVGQGDEQYF
TGTGCCAGCAGCGTAGTGGGACAGGGGGACGAGCAGTACTTC
>TRBJ1-2|.|TRBV7-2|.
CASSSHRLDYGYTF
TGTGCCAGCAGCTCCCATCGTCTAGACTATGGCTACACCTTC
>TRBJ1-5|.|TRBV5-8|TRBD1
CASSKDRGRQPQHF
TGTGCCAGCAGCAAGGACAGGGGGCGGCAGCCCCAGCATTTT
>TRBJ2-3|.|TRBV2|TRBD2
CASSAGTSVYTQYF
TGTGCCAGCAGTGCCGGGACTAGCGTTTATACGCAGTATTTT
>TRBJ2-1|.|TRBV6-4|.
CASSANRNEQFF
TGTGCCAGCAGTGCCAACAGGAATGAGCAGTTCTTC
>TRBJ2-3|.|TRBV2|.
CASSRDFTDTQYF
TGTGCCAGCAGCCGGGACTTCACAGATACGCAGTATTTT
>TRBJ1-5|.|TRBV27|.
CASSLARGQPQHF
TGTGCCAGCAGTTTAGCCAGGGGTCAGCCCCAGCATTTT
>TRBJ2-7|.|TRBV5-1|TRBD2
CASSLAGGAREEQYF
TGCGCCAGCAGCTTGGCCGGGGGGGCGCGGGAAGAGCAGTACTTC
>TRBJ2-2|.|TRBV12-3/TRBV12-4|.
CASSRDTGELFF
TGTGCCAGCAGCCGAGACACCGGGGAGCTGTTTTTT
>TRBJ1-2|.|TRBV7-9|.
CASSDYPGTSYGYTF
TGTGCCAGCAGCGACTACCCGGGGACAAGCTATGGCTACACCTTC
>TRBJ2-1|.|TRBV9|.
CASSVGQRSYNEQFF
TGTGCCAGCAGCGTAGGGCAGCGAAGCTACAATGAGCAGTTCTTC
>TRBJ1-3|.|TRBV18|.
CASSQQGGAPGNTIYF
TGTGCCAGCTCACAACAGGGTGGCGCACCTGGAAACACCATATATTTT
>TRBJ1-6|.|TRBV3-1/TRBV3-2|.
CASSPTGFDNSPLHF
TGTGCCAGCAGCCCTACAGGGTTCGATAATTCACCCCTCCACTTT